The source of this T cell receptor (beta chain) is a study of vaccination and CD4 T cells after COVID-19. Cultured CD4+ T cells had their DNA profiled by the Oncomine TCR Beta short-read assay. TCRdb processed the PCR reads anew with MiXCR; each CDR3 protein has one entry. The table shows about 15,000 distinct CDR3 sequences, with around 48% occurring only once. Specified treatment: approximately nine-day PBMC culture with coronavirus spike peptide pools or control peptides (ViraFEST assay). CDR1 and CDR2 from the germline V gene are GTSNPN and SVGIG (reference sequence). V was trimmed by 0 bases and J by 5 bases, leaving 8 bases between them. The CDR3 extends over 12 amino acids. This clonotype was seen more than once but under ten times. Antigen: not known.

The chain has TRBV30 and TRBJ2-7, with D hard to call. Input material: CD4+ T cells from blood, cultured in vitro. This TCR was sampled from a human donor who had recovered from COVID-19. The CDR3 DNA reads as TGTGCCTGGAGTGTAGGGTTCGACGAGCAGTACTTC. Encoded protein: CAWSVGFDEQYF.